Below, 20 T cell receptor beta chains from the same sample are listed, as sequenced in a study of metastatic and nonmetastatic thyroid tumors. All patients were treatment-naive before thyroid surgery. TCRdb reanalyzed the PCR reads with MiXCR. The table shows about 32,000 clones, with approximately 25% occurring only once. The sample taken for sequencing was blood. Receptors originate from a female donor with papillary thyroid cancer or a benign thyroid nodule (not recorded which). Some clones in this sample may be carry-over from other donors' samples.

This clone was counted many times. The chain couples TRBV28 to TRBJ1-3; perhaps TRBD1 as D (5 bases). V was pared by 6 bases and J by 13 bases, with 19 bases between. CDR1 is MDHEN, CDR2 SYDVKM, per germline. CDR3 length: 13 amino acids. CDR3 sequence (DNA): TGTGCCAGCAGCCCTCCTGGGGGTATTTTTATATATTTT. Amino acids: CASSPPGGIFIYF. Combining the CDR3 with reference TRBV28 and TRBJ1-3 gives the whole variable domain DVKVTQSSRYLVKRTGEKVFLECVQDMDHENMFWYRQDPGLGLRLIYFSYDVKMKEKGDIPEGYSVSREKKERFSLILESASTNQTSMYLCASSPPGGIFIYFGEGSWLTVV.

At least ten counts were recorded for this clone. An end of the junction does not agree with germline; a read error may underlie this. This chain links TRBV5-8 with TRBJ2-7; 9 bases match TRBD2. CDR1 and CDR2 (germline): SGHTS, YDEGEE. The length of the CDR3 is 14 residues. The DNA of the CDR3 is TGTGCCAACAGCTTGACTAGCGGCTTGAGGGAGCAGTACTTC. It is translated as CANSLTSGLREQYF.

The V call is TRBV3-1, the J call TRBJ2-7; 10 nucleotides line up with TRBD2. This CDR3 has 16 amino acids. Unmatched junction bases numbered 6, after V lost 0 bases and J lost 4 bases. Germline V CDR1 and CDR2: LGHDT, YNNKEL (reference sequence). The CDR3 DNA follows: TGTGCCAGCAGCCAAGATCGGGGACTAGCGCGGTACGAGCAGTACTTC. It yields the protein CASSQDRGLARYEQYF.

This clone was seen at least ten times. The J gene is TRBJ2-3, the V gene TRBV20-1, with TRBD2 as a possible D gene (6 bases). The V and J ends lost 0 bases and 7 bases respectively, with 11 bases between them. The germline V gene has CDR1 DFQATT and CDR2 SNEGSKA (reference sequence). This CDR3 has 13 residues. The CDR3 DNA follows: TGCAGTGCTAGAGATTTGCTAGCGAATACGCAGTATTTT. Residues: CSARDLLANTQYF.

The chain employs TRBV6-5 and TRBJ2-7; TRBD2 aligns across 8 bases. The J call may be wrong; the DNA end is better matched by TRBJ2-1. The V gene's germline CDR1 is MNHEY and CDR2 SVGAGI. CDR3 size: 16 residues. For the CDR3, the DNA is TGTGCCAGCAGATACGCAAGCGGGAGAACTGGCGGCGTGCAGTTCTTC. It encodes CASRYASGRTGGVQFF.

This clone was seen once. The V and J genes are TRBV7-2 and TRBJ2-7; 7 nucleotides agree with TRBD1. The V and J ends lost 2 bases and 3 bases, in that order; junction bases with no gene match: 7. The CDR3 covers 15 residues. CDR1 is SGHTA, CDR2 FQGNSA, per germline. Here the CDR3 DNA reads TGTGCCAGCAGCTTACAGGGGGAGCGTGGCTACGAGCAGTACTTC. It specifies CASSLQGERGYEQYF.

This clone was detected many times. The V gene is TRBV20-1, the J gene TRBJ2-1; 10 bases fit TRBD2. With V trimmed by 5 bases and J by 7 bases, 8 bases remained unmatched. Germline V gives CDR1 DFQATT, CDR2 SNEGSKA (reference sequence). This CDR3 is built from 14 residues. The DNA of the CDR3 is TGCAGTGCTCCCAGGGCTAGCGGGAGAAATGAGCAGTTCTTC. Encoded protein: CSAPRASGRNEQFF.

This clone has at least ten counts. The V gene is TRBV5-1, the J gene TRBJ2-3, with a tentative D call TRBD2 (5 bases). This CDR3 has 13 residues. The V gene lost 4 bases and the J gene lost 2 bases, with 8 bases spanning the gap. CDR1 SGHRS and CDR2 YFSETQ come from the germline V gene. CDR3 sequence (DNA): TGCGCCAGCAGCACAGACTACACAGATACGCAGTATTTT. This sequence encodes CASSTDYTDTQYF.

V gene TRBV28 combines with J gene TRBJ2-4; D is perhaps TRBD2 (5 bases). This CDR3 comprises 13 residues. Trimming left V 5 bases short and J 14 bases short, with 19 bases between. Germline V lookup: CDR1 MDHEN, CDR2 SYDVKM. CDR3 protein: CASSGRTVPIEYF. In DNA, the CDR3 is TGTGCCAGCAGTGGTAGGACTGTGCCAATTGAGTACTTC.

A word on this clone: An end of the junction does not agree with germline; a read error may underlie this. The chain is built from TRBV2 and TRBJ1-1; no firm D call. From germline, CDR1 is SNHLY and CDR2 FYNNEI. The CDR3 totals 13 residues. CDR3 protein: CASSGKLKTEAFF. The CDR3 nucleotides are TGTGCCAGCAGTGGAAAGTTGAAAACTGAAGCTTTCTTT.

In regard to this clone: The junction shows a germline mismatch at one end, possibly a read error. The chain is built from TRBV9 and TRBJ2-7; D gene uncertain. In germline, CDR1 is SGDLS, CDR2 YYNGEE. This CDR3 is built from 14 residues. CDR3 amino acids: CASSQIGRNYEQYF. The CDR3 region has the DNA TGCGCCAGCAGCCAAATTGGAAGAAACTACGAGCAGTACTTC.

This clone was recorded many times. The chain is built from TRBV11-3 and TRBJ2-1; 10 positions match TRBD2. Germline trimming cut 0 bases from V and 7 bases from J; bases unmatched to any gene: 6. The CDR3 sequence is 16 residues long. Germline values: CDR1 SGHNT, CDR2 YENEEA. This CDR3 is CASSLDFVSGRNEQFF. CDR3 bases: TGTGCCAGCAGCTTAGATTTCGTTAGCGGGAGGAATGAGCAGTTCTTC.

This clone was detected many times. The rearrangement links TRBV4-1 to TRBJ2-7, with no clear D. The V end was cut by 4 bases, the J end by 3 bases, with 10 bases between. Germline CDR1 reads MGHRA; CDR2 reads YSYEKL. The CDR3 extends over 13 amino acids. CDR3 nucleotides: TGCGCCAGCAGCCCTGCGGACGGCTACGAGCAGTACTTC. Translated, it gives CASSPADGYEQYF.

There are many counts of this clone. The rearrangement links TRBV6-4 to TRBJ2-3; the D is unclear. The CDR3 length is 16 residues. Trimming took off 2 bases at V and 2 bases at J, with 14 bases between the two ends. Germline V gives CDR1 MRHNA, CDR2 SNTAGT. This chain's CDR3 is CASSDGQGFPTDTQYF. DNA of the CDR3: TGTGCCAGCAGTGACGGTCAAGGGTTCCCCACAGATACGCAGTATTTT.

The table lists this clone with many counts. V is TRBV19 and J is TRBJ2-7, with a weak D call TRBD1 (6 bases). V was cut by 6 bases and J by 2 bases, with 11 bases left in between. The CDR3 runs 13 residues. CDR1 and CDR2 (germline): LNHDA, SQIVND (reference sequence). CDR3 loop: CASSAGTTYEQYF. The CDR3 DNA reads TGTGCCAGTAGCGCCGGGACAACCTACGAGCAGTACTTC.

In regard to this clone: A read error may explain this, as a much larger clone is one base away. The genes are TRBV25-1 and TRBJ2-2; 13 nucleotides line up with TRBD2. The CDR3 contains 15 residues. CDR1 is MGHDK, CDR2 SYGVNS, per germline. The J segment lost 4 bases and the V segment lost 10 bases, leaving 6 bases of the junction unmatched. In nucleotides, the CDR3 is TGTGCCATCAGAACTAGCGGGAGGGCCACCGGGGAGCTGTTTTTT. The encoded protein is CAIRTSGRATGELFF.

At least ten counts were recorded for this clone. The V gene is TRBV19, the J gene TRBJ1-5; D is uncertain. The germline V gene encodes CDR1 LNHDA and CDR2 SQIVND (reference sequence). Deletions cut 6 bases from V and 0 bases from J, with 9 bases between. The CDR3 loop spans 14 amino acids. This chain's CDR3 is CASRKEVSNQPQHF. The CDR3 DNA reads as TGTGCCAGTAGAAAGGAGGTTAGCAATCAGCCCCAGCATTTT.

This chain uses TRBV20-1 with TRBJ2-7; no reliable D call. Between the trimmed V and J ends, which lost 5 bases and 0 bases, there was a span of 17 bases. Per the germline V gene, CDR1 is DFQATT and CDR2 is SNEGSKA (reference sequence). CDR3 length: 15 amino acids. This CDR3 is CSAHGSRVSSYEQYF. In DNA form, the CDR3 reads TGCAGTGCTCATGGGTCCCGGGTCAGCTCCTACGAGCAGTACTTC.

The chain combines TRBV2 with TRBJ2-7; 7 bases match TRBD1. The CDR3 is made up of 13 amino acids. The V gene end was trimmed by 7 bases and the J gene end by 3 bases; junction bases not matched to a gene: 6. Germline CDR1 reads SNHLY; CDR2 reads FYNNEI. In DNA, the CDR3 is TGTGCCAGCAAGGTGCAGGGGGTCTACGAGCAGTACTTC. Amino acid sequence: CASKVQGVYEQYF.

This sequence joins TRBV20-1 and TRBJ1-2; D possibly corresponds to TRBD1 (6 bases). V dropped 3 bases and J dropped 8 bases, with 16 bases sitting between them. Germline CDR1 is DFQATT and CDR2 is SNEGSKA (reference sequence). The CDR3 covers 13 residues. This chain's CDR3 is CSASPHAGAGYTF. As DNA, the CDR3 is TGCAGTGCTAGTCCGCACGCAGGGGCCGGCTACACCTTC.